This T cell receptor beta chain is drawn from a study of cytotoxic CD8 clonotypes in ibrutinib-treated CLL. For the study at large: Once patients had received a median 12 months of treatment, range 6 to 36, response samples were obtained. Regarding the study as a whole: Sampling times, which were not matched between the groups, differed between sustained-remission patients and progressing patients.

Trimming removed 5 bases from V and 4 bases from J, with 16 bases in between. The CDR3 is 15 amino acids. Per the germline V gene, CDR1 is KGHSH and CDR2 is LQKENI. As concerns this clone: Its antigen is not known.

Clones were read by immunoSEQ multiplex PCR, and TCRdb kept only the in-frame ones, dropping some. This sample yields about 160,000 clones, of which about 84% are seen a single time; 3.5% to 5.5% belongs to the top ten. The sample was PBMCs, taken after 24 months of ibrutinib treatment. This clonotype originated in a human donor with chronic lymphocytic leukemia. V gene TRBV18 combines with J gene TRBJ2-3; TRBD1 is a possible D gene (6 bases). The CDR3 DNA reads TGTGCCAGCTCAAGCGCCACAGGGTACGCAGATACGCAGTATTTT. This codes for CASSSATGYADTQYF.